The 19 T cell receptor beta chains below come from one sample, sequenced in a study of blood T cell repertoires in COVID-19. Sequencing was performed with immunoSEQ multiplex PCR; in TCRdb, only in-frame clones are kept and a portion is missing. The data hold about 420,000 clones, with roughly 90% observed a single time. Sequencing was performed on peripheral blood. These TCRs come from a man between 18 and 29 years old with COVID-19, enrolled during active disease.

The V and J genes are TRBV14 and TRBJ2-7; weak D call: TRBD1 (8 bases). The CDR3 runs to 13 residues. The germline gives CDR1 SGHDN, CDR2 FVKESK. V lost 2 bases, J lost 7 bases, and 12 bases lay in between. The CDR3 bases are TGTGCCAGCAGCCAAATACAGGGGGGGGAGCAGTACTTC. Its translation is CASSQIQGGEQYF.

CDR3 bases: TGTGCCAGCAGTGTGGAGGACGGGGAGCTGTTTTTT. Translating it yields CASSVEDGELFF. The rearrangement links TRBV5-6 to TRBJ2-2; a weak D match, TRBD2 (5 bases). Deletions cut 5 bases from V and 7 bases from J, with 9 bases between. The CDR3 totals 12 residues. From germline, CDR1 is SGHDT and CDR2 YYEEEE.

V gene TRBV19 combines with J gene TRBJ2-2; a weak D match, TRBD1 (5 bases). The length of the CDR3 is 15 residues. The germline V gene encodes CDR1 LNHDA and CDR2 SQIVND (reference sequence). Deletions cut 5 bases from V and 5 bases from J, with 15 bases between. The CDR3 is CASSQPHRSTGELFF. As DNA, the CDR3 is TGTGCCAGTAGTCAGCCCCACAGGAGTACCGGGGAGCTGTTTTTT.

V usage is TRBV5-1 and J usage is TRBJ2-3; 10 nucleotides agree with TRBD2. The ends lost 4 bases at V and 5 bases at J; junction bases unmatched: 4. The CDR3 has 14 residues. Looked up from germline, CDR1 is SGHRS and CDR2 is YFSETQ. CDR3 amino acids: CASSPAGGQDTQYF. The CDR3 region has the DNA TGCGCCAGCAGCCCAGCGGGGGGGCAAGATACGCAGTATTTT.

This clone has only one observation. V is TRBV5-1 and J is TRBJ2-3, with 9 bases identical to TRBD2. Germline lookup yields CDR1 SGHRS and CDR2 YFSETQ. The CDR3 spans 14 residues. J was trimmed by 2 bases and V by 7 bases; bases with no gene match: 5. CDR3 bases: TGCGCCAGCGGCGGGGGGGGGCCCACAGATACGCAGTATTTT. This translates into CASGGGGPTDTQYF.

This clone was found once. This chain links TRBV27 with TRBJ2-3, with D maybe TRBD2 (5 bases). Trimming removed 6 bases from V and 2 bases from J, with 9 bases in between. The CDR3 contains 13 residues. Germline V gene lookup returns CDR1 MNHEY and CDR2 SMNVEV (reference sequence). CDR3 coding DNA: TGTGCCAGCAGAGCGGTTTACACAGATACGCAGTATTTT. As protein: CASRAVYTDTQYF.

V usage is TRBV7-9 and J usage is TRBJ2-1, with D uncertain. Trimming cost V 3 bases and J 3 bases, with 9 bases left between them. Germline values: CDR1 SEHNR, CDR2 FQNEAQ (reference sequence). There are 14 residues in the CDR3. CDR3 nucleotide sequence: TGTGCCAGCAGCTTGGTACAGAGCTACAATGAGCAGTTCTTC. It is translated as CASSLVQSYNEQFF.

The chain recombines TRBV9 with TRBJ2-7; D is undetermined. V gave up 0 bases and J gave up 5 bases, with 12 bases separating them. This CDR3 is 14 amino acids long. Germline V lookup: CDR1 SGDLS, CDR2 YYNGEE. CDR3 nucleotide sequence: TGTGCCAGCAGCGTAGGTTCCCTCGAGGACGAGCAGTACTTC. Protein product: CASSVGSLEDEQYF.

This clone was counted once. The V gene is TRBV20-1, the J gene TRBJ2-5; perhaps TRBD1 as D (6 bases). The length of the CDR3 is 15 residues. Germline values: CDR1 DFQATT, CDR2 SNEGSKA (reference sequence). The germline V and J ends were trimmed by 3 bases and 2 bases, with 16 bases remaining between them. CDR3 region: CSASDTKRGQETQYF. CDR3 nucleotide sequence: TGCAGTGCTAGTGACACCAAAAGGGGGCAAGAGACCCAGTACTTC.

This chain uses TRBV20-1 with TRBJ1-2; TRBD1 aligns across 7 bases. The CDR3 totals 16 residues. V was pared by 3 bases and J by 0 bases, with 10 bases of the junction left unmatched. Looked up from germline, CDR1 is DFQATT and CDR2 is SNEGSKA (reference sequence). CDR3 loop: CSASGNPGGSNYGYTF. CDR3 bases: TGCAGTGCTAGTGGGAACCCAGGGGGTTCTAACTATGGCTACACCTTC.

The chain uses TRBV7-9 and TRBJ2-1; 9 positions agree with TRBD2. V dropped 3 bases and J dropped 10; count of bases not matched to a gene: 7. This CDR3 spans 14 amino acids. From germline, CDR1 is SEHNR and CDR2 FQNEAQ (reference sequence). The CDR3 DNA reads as TGTGCCAGCAGCTTTAGCGGGGGCATGGTCGAGCAGTTCTTC. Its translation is CASSFSGGMVEQFF.

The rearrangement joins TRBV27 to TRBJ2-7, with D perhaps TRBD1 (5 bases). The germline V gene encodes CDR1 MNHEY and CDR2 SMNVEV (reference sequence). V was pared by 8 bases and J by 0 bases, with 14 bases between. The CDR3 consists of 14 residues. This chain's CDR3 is CASASQVSSYEQYF. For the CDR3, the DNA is TGTGCCAGCGCGTCACAGGTTAGCTCCTACGAGCAGTACTTC.

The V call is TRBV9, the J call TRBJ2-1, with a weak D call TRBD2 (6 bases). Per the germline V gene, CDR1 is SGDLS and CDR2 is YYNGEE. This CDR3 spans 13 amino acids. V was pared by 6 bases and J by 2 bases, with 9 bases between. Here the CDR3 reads CASTRDPYNEQFF. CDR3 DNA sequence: TGTGCCAGCACGCGGGACCCCTACAATGAGCAGTTCTTC.

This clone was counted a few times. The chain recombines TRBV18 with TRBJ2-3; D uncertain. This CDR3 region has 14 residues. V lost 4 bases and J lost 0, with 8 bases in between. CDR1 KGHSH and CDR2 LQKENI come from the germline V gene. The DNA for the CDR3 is TGTGCCAGCTCACTACAGCCTAGCACAGATACGCAGTATTTT. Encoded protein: CASSLQPSTDTQYF. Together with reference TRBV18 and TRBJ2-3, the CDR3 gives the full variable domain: NAGVMQNPRHLVRRRGQEARLRCSPMKGHSHVYWYRQLPEEGLKFMVYLQKENIIDESGMPKERFSAEFPKEGPSILRIQQVVRGDSAAYFCASSLQPSTDTQYFGPGTRLTVL.

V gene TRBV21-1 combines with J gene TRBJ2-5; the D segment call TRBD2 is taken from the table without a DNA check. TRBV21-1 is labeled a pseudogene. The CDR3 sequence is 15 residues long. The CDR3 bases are TGTGCCAGCAGCAAAGCGCGGGGGGTCGGAGAGACCCAGTACTTC. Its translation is CASSKARGVGETQYF.

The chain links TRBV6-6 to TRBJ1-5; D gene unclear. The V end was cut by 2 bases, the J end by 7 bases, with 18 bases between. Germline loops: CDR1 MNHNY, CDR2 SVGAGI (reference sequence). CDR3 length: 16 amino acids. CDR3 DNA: TGTGCCAGCAGTTACGAGCTTGGCGGGGAAGGGCAGCCCCAGCATTTT. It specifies CASSYELGGEGQPQHF.

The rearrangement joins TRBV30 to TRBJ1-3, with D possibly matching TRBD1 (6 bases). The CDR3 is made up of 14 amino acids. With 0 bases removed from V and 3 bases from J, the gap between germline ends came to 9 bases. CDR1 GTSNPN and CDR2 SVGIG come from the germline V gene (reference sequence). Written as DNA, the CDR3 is TGTGCCTGGAGTGTCGGGACAAGTGGAAACACCATATATTTT. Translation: CAWSVGTSGNTIYF. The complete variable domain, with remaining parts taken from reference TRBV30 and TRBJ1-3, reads SQTIHQWPATLVQPVGSPLSLECTVEGTSNPNLYWYRQAAGRGLQLLFYSVGIGQISSEVPQNLSASRPQDRQFILSSKKLLLSDSGFYLCAWSVGTSGNTIYFGEGSWLTVV.

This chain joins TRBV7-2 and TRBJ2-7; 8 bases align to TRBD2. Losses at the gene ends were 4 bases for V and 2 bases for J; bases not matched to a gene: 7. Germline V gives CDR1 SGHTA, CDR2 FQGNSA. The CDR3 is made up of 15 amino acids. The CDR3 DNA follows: TGTGCCAGCAGCTCCTCCCAGCGGGGGACCTACGAGCAGTACTTC. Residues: CASSSSQRGTYEQYF.

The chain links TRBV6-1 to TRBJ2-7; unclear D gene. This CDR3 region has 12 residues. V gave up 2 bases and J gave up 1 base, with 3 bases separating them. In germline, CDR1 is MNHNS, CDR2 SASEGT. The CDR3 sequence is CASSELSYEQYF. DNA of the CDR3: TGTGCCAGCAGTGAACTGTCCTACGAGCAGTACTTC.